The 19 T cell receptor beta chains presented below share a single source sample, sequenced in a study of blood T cell repertoires in COVID-19. Using immunoSEQ multiplex PCR, the repertoire was profiled, and TCRdb retains in-frame clones only, with some absent. The data contain a few hundred thousand clones, around 90% of them singletons. The specimen sequenced was peripheral blood. These receptors were taken from a man aged 60-69 years who had recovered from COVID-19.

The gene calls are TRBV23-1 and TRBJ2-7, with 10 bases fitting TRBD1. TRBV23-1 is given ORF status, its function remaining uncertain. The CDR3 loop spans 15 amino acids. V dropped 6 bases and J dropped 4; count of bases not matched to a gene: 9. CDR3 sequence (DNA): TGCGCCAGCAGCCCCGGGACAGGGGCAGTTTACGAGCAGTACTTC. Translating it yields CASSPGTGAVYEQYF.

This sequence joins TRBV5-1 and TRBJ2-7; 9 bases are shared with TRBD1. The CDR3 is 15 residues long. Germline V CDR1 and CDR2: SGHRS, YFSETQ. Losses at the gene ends were 2 bases for V and 5 bases for J; bases not matched to a gene: 8. Written as DNA, the CDR3 is TGCGCCAGCAGCTTCGTCCGGACAGGGGCCGACGAGCAGTACTTC. Translating gives CASSFVRTGADEQYF.

The chain links TRBV19 to TRBJ1-4; TRBD1 might be the D (5 bases). Germline CDR1 and CDR2: LNHDA and SQIVND (reference sequence). The CDR3 spans 14 residues. Trimming cost V 7 bases and J 2 bases, with 11 bases left between them. CDR3 sequence: CASTPGGTNEKLFF. DNA for the CDR3: TGTGCCAGTACCCCGGGGGGGACTAATGAAAAACTGTTTTTT.

This chain links TRBV9 with TRBJ1-2; D is uncertain. This CDR3 has 14 residues. CDR1 and CDR2 from the germline V gene are SGDLS and YYNGEE. V lost 0 bases and J lost 0, with 6 bases in between. CDR3 region: CASSVDATNYGYTF. The CDR3 DNA reads as TGTGCCAGCAGCGTAGACGCGACTAACTATGGCTACACCTTC.

The CDR3 bases are TGTGCCAGTAGAGCGGGGGATAAGGGCAATCAGCCCCAGCATTTT. Translating gives CASRAGDKGNQPQHF. The chain couples TRBV19 to TRBJ1-5; possibly TRBD1 for D (5 bases). V was pared by 6 bases and J by 2 bases, with 14 bases between. CDR1 and CDR2 from the germline V gene are LNHDA and SQIVND (reference sequence). The CDR3 consists of 15 residues.

J is TRBJ2-4 and V is TRBV30; a weak D match, TRBD2 (7 bases). Looked up from germline, CDR1 is GTSNPN and CDR2 is SVGIG (reference sequence). The CDR3 sequence is 15 residues long. Trimming pared 0 bases from V and 7 bases from J, leaving 16 bases between. Here the CDR3 reads CAWSVFGGARNIQYF. The CDR3 DNA is TGTGCCTGGAGTGTATTTGGGGGGGCACGGAACATTCAGTACTTC.

A single count supports this clone. V is TRBV3-1 (or the pseudogene TRBV3-2) and J is TRBJ1-1, with 9 bases lining up with TRBD1. V was clipped by 2 bases and J by 7 bases; unmatched bases: 8. Germline V CDR1 and CDR2: LGHDT, YNNKEL (reference sequence). The CDR3 contains 15 residues. The CDR3 DNA is TGTGCCAGCAGCCAATATGAACAGGGGGCTGTTGAAGCTTTCTTT. Translation: CASSQYEQGAVEAFF.

In its sample, this clone was seen a few times. This chain links TRBV6-5 with TRBJ2-1; 12 positions match TRBD2. V lost 4 bases, J lost 5 bases, and 0 bases stayed unmatched. Germline-derived CDR1 and CDR2 are MNHEY and SVGAGI. This CDR3 contains 14 residues. The CDR3 coding sequence is TGTGCCAGCAGTTGGACTAGCGGGGACAATGAGCAGTTCTTC. Its translation is CASSWTSGDNEQFF.

The gene calls are TRBV9 and TRBJ2-3, with 11 bases aligning to TRBD1. From germline, CDR1 is SGDLS and CDR2 YYNGEE. The junction had 8 bases not matched to a gene; V was cut back by 0 bases and J by 5 bases. This CDR3 is 17 amino acids long. Written as DNA, the CDR3 is TGTGCCAGCAGCGTAGAGGTCTGGACAGGGGGCAAAGATACGCAGTATTTT. Translated, it gives CASSVEVWTGGKDTQYF.

The chain has TRBV5-4 and TRBJ2-2; 8 positions agree with TRBD2. Germline V lookup: CDR1 SGHNT, CDR2 YYREEE (reference sequence). V gave up 4 bases and J gave up 2 bases; unmatched junction bases: 7. The CDR3 is 16 residues long. CDR3 in amino acids: CASSGTGLVNTGELFF. As DNA, the CDR3 is TGTGCCAGCAGCGGAACGGGACTAGTAAACACCGGGGAGCTGTTTTTT.

The rearrangement links TRBV6-2 or TRBV6-3 to TRBJ2-7, with D hard to call. The V gene lost 6 bases and the J gene lost 2 bases, with 20 bases spanning the gap. The CDR3 contains 16 residues. The germline V gene has CDR1 MNHEY and CDR2 SVGEGT. The CDR3 nucleotides are TGTGCCAGCAGCCTACCTCTTCAGGAAGCACCCTACGAGCAGTACTTC. Protein sequence: CASSLPLQEAPYEQYF.

This clone showed up just a few times. The chain has TRBV12-2 and TRBJ2-5; the table's D call TRBD1 went unverified against the DNA. TRBV12-2 counts as a pseudogene. This CDR3 contains 14 residues. The CDR3 loop is CASRQPDRGETQYF. The CDR3 DNA reads TGTGCAAGTCGCCAACCGGACAGGGGTGAGACCCAGTACTTC.

The chain couples TRBV6-5 to TRBJ2-6; D gene uncertain. Trimming removed 6 bases at V and 0 bases at J, with 9 bases between. The germline CDR1 and CDR2 sequences are MNHEY and SVGAGI. The CDR3 runs to 15 residues. The CDR3 loop is CASRTDNSGANVLTF. CDR3 DNA: TGTGCCAGCAGAACCGACAACTCTGGGGCCAACGTCCTGACTTTC.

This chain uses TRBV4-1 with TRBJ2-1; 8 bases agree with TRBD2. J lost 5 bases, V lost 1 base, and 7 bases had no gene match. Germline V gives CDR1 MGHRA, CDR2 YSYEKL. This CDR3 has 16 residues. CDR3 residues: CASSQVPGGEHNEQFF. CDR3 coding DNA: TGCGCCAGCAGCCAAGTGCCCGGGGGGGAGCACAATGAGCAGTTCTTC.

The chain recombines TRBV6-5 with TRBJ1-2; TRBD1 matches at 11 bases. The CDR3 consists of 15 residues. Germline CDR1 is MNHEY and CDR2 is SVGAGI. V lost 2 bases, J lost 4 bases, and 3 bases stayed unmatched. Here the CDR3 DNA reads TGTGCCAGCAGTTACAGGACAGGGGGCGTCTATGGCTACACCTTC. Protein: CASSYRTGGVYGYTF.

Of note for this clone: This specimen includes other DNA sequences encoding the same CDR3. The chain links TRBV4-2 to TRBJ1-5; possibly TRBD1 for D (5 bases). CDR1 is LGHNA and CDR2 is YNFKEQ in the germline V gene. This CDR3 comprises 15 residues. The V end was cut by 2 bases, the J end by 3 bases, with 11 bases between. CDR3: CASSQSGGFNQPQHF. The CDR3 DNA is TGTGCCAGCAGCCAATCCGGGGGGTTCAATCAGCCCCAGCATTTT.

The V gene is TRBV9, the J gene TRBJ2-5; 9 bases match TRBD2. There are 16 residues in the CDR3. Germline V gene lookup returns CDR1 SGDLS and CDR2 YYNGEE. V lost 1 base to trimming and J lost 5 bases; unmatched junction nucleotides: 9. CDR3 sequence: CASSVLGAGGRETQYF. The CDR3 DNA is TGTGCCAGCAGCGTATTAGGAGCGGGGGGCCGTGAGACCCAGTACTTC.

The chain uses TRBV6-5 and TRBJ2-2; 9 bases agree with TRBD1. V lost 10 bases, J lost 2 bases, and 5 bases stayed unmatched. This CDR3 spans 14 amino acids. Germline values: CDR1 MNHEY, CDR2 SVGAGI. Here the CDR3 reads CATGTGINTGELFF. In DNA form, the CDR3 reads TGTGCCACCGGGACAGGGATAAACACCGGGGAGCTGTTTTTT.

This sequence joins TRBV7-2 and TRBJ2-7, with D possibly being TRBD2 (6 bases). V lost 3 bases and J 2 bases, leaving 11 bases between the germline ends. This CDR3 is 14 amino acids long. Germline V lookup: CDR1 SGHTA, CDR2 FQGNSA. CDR3 amino acids: CASSFGGETYEQYF. The CDR3 DNA follows: TGTGCCAGCAGCTTTGGCGGGGAGACCTACGAGCAGTACTTC.